One sample yielded the 30 T cell receptor beta chains listed below, sequenced in a study of CD8 T cells in ankylosing spondylitis. TCRdb reprocessed the 5' RACE reads with MiXCR, giving one entry per CDR3 protein. Among about 220,000 distinct CDR3 sequences listed, 10% were seen once. Sample: blood, either unsorted or a sorted T cell fraction (not recorded which). All receptors come from a male donor with ankylosing spondylitis or in good health (not recorded which).

This clonotype was found many times. V and J are TRBV29-1 and TRBJ2-2; tentatively, D is TRBD1 (6 bases). V lost 7 bases to trimming and J lost 0 bases, with 9 bases between them. There are 13 residues in the CDR3. From germline, CDR1 is SQVTM and CDR2 ANQGSEA. In DNA, the CDR3 is TGCAGCGGGACAGTCACGAACACCGGGGAGCTGTTTTTT. Translated, it gives CSGTVTNTGELFF.

This clonotype was counted many times. The J gene is TRBJ2-2, the V gene TRBV12-3 or TRBV12-4; TRBD2 agrees at 12 bases. The V and J ends lost 5 bases and 4 bases, in that order; junction bases with no gene match: 5. This CDR3 has 16 residues. CDR3 in amino acids: CASSPLAGGITGELFF. Here the CDR3 DNA reads TGTGCCAGCAGTCCTCTAGCGGGGGGGATCACCGGGGAGCTGTTTTTT.

A few counts support this clonotype. The chain recombines TRBV7-9 with TRBJ1-2, with 7 bases fitting TRBD1. Trimming at V came to 0 bases and at J to 4 bases, leaving 5 bases not matched to a gene. The CDR3 is 15 amino acids. CDR1 and CDR2 (germline): SEHNR, FQNEAQ (reference sequence). CDR3 in DNA: TGTGCCAGCAGCTTAGCTATCACAGGGGCCTATGGCTACACCTTC. Its protein is CASSLAITGAYGYTF. Full variable domain (outside the CDR3, taken from reference TRBV7-9 and TRBJ1-2): DTGVSQNPRHKITKRGQNVTFRCDPISEHNRLYWYRQTLGQGPEFLTYFQNEAQLEKSRLLSDRFSAERPKGSFSTLEIQRTEQGDSAMYLCASSLAITGAYGYTFGSGTRLTVV.

The sample holds a few counts of this clonotype. The chain carries TRBV7-8 and TRBJ1-6; no clear D gene. V was pared by 2 bases and J by 9 bases, with 5 bases between. The CDR3 length is 12 residues. The germline gives CDR1 SGHVS, CDR2 FQNEAQ. CDR3 in amino acids: CASSLMGSPLHF. CDR3 sequence (DNA): TGTGCCAGCAGCTTAATGGGTTCACCCCTCCACTTT.

This clonotype was seen a few times. This chain links TRBV2 with TRBJ1-1; D call uncertain. CDR1 SNHLY and CDR2 FYNNEI come from the germline V gene. Trimming shortened V by 2 bases and J by 1 base, and 8 bases separated the two germline ends. This CDR3 region has 14 residues. The CDR3: CASSEMFGNTEAFF. The DNA for the CDR3 is TGTGCCAGCAGTGAAATGTTCGGGAACACTGAAGCTTTCTTT.

The chain combines TRBV7-9 with TRBJ2-7; D call uncertain. The CDR3 totals 14 residues. In germline, CDR1 is SEHNR, CDR2 FQNEAQ (reference sequence). Trimming stripped 0 bases from V and 2 bases from J, with 8 bases between. The CDR3 here is CASSLALLTYEQYF. CDR3 DNA sequence: TGTGCCAGCAGCTTAGCCCTCCTAACCTACGAGCAGTACTTC.

This clonotype showed up many times. The chain employs TRBV7-3 and TRBJ2-7, with 9 bases identical to TRBD1. Germline CDR1 SGHTA, CDR2 FQGTGA. Losses at the gene ends were 5 bases for V and 5 bases for J; bases not matched to a gene: 7. This CDR3 comprises 14 residues. CDR3 residues: CASSPGTGTNEQYF. CDR3 DNA sequence: TGTGCCAGCAGCCCCGGGACAGGGACCAACGAGCAGTACTTC.

This clonotype was observed many times. V is TRBV24-1 and J is TRBJ1-2, with D unresolved. Germline values: CDR1 KGHDR, CDR2 SFDVKD. The CDR3 loop spans 13 amino acids. Trimming took 3 bases from V and 3 from J, leaving 7 bases between them. CDR3 loop: CATSDGWDYGYTF. CDR3 coding DNA: TGTGCCACCAGTGATGGCTGGGACTATGGCTACACCTTC.

V and J are TRBV6-7 and TRBJ2-1, with D possibly matching TRBD2 (5 bases). TRBV6-7 is filed as an ORF, its function uncertain. Trimming left V 0 bases short and J 2 bases short, with 14 bases between. The CDR3 has 17 amino acids. This CDR3 reads CASSYSSPGLAYNEQFF. The DNA of the CDR3 is TGTGCCAGCAGTTACTCGTCGCCCGGACTCGCCTACAATGAGCAGTTCTTC.

This clonotype was seen repeatedly, ten times or more. The V call is TRBV20-1, the J call TRBJ2-2, with D perhaps TRBD2 (6 bases). V was shortened by 5 bases and J by 3 bases, with 13 bases between the two germline ends. CDR1 is DFQATT, CDR2 SNEGSKA, per germline (reference sequence). This CDR3 contains 14 residues. CDR3: CSAAGNGYTGELFF. The DNA for the CDR3 is TGCAGTGCTGCGGGGAATGGTTACACCGGGGAGCTGTTTTTT.

This clonotype was counted at least ten times. The DNA of the CDR3 is TGTGCCAGCAGTCCTCGACAGGGCTCTGCCACTGAAGCTTTCTTT. This translates into CASSPRQGSATEAFF. The chain combines TRBV12-3 or TRBV12-4 with TRBJ1-1; 7 nucleotides agree with TRBD1. J lost 4 bases, V lost 5 bases, and 10 bases had no gene match. This CDR3 is built from 15 residues.

This clonotype occurred many times. The chain uses TRBV12-3 or TRBV12-4 and TRBJ1-1; no firm D call. CDR3 length: 13 residues. Deletions cut 1 base from V and 7 bases from J, with 10 bases between. The CDR3 region is CASSLVREDEAFF. DNA for the CDR3: TGTGCCAGCAGTTTAGTTAGGGAGGATGAAGCTTTCTTT.

This clonotype has ten or more counts. This chain links TRBV3-1 with TRBJ1-1, with 7 bases lining up with TRBD1. Germline V gene data show CDR1 as LGHDT and CDR2 as YNNKEL (reference sequence). V dropped 3 bases and J dropped 5; count of bases not matched to a gene: 3. The CDR3 length is 13 residues. The CDR3 sequence is CASSQTGFTEAFF. The CDR3 coding sequence is TGTGCCAGCAGCCAGACAGGGTTTACTGAAGCTTTCTTT.

The J gene is TRBJ1-1, the V gene TRBV15; tentatively, D is TRBD1 (6 bases). CDR3 size: 15 residues. Trimming pared 3 bases from V and 11 bases from J, leaving 22 bases between. From germline, CDR1 is LNHNV and CDR2 YYDKDF (reference sequence). The DNA for the CDR3 is TGTGCCACCAGCAGGGGAGGGGGGACGTCGGGTTGGGCTTTCTTT. This codes for CATSRGGGTSGWAFF.

This clonotype was recorded many times. The chain is built from TRBV18 and TRBJ2-6; D gene uncertain. CDR1 is KGHSH and CDR2 is LQKENI in the germline V gene. V lost 2 bases, J lost 4 bases, and 3 bases lay in between. CDR3 size: 13 residues. The CDR3 nucleotides read TGTGCCAGCTCACCAACCGGGGCCAACGTCCTGACTTTC. This encodes CASSPTGANVLTF.

This clonotype appeared many times. The chain combines TRBV11-2 with TRBJ2-3; 8 nucleotides align to TRBD1. V lost 5 bases and J lost 3; bases outside the gene matches: 10. Per the germline V gene, CDR1 is SGHAT and CDR2 is FQNNGV. This CDR3 is built from 16 residues. In nucleotides, the CDR3 is TGTGCCAGCAGCCCCACAGAGACAGGGGAAACAGATACGCAGTATTTT. It is translated as CASSPTETGETDTQYF.

This clonotype came up many times. The chain combines TRBV7-2 with TRBJ2-3; either TRBD1 or TRBD2 may supply D (5 bases each). The CDR3 spans 15 residues. With 5 bases removed from V and 2 bases from J, the gap between germline ends came to 14 bases. CDR1 is SGHTA, CDR2 FQGNSA, per germline. CDR3 nucleotides: TGTGCCAGCAGCCCAGGGACGGCGAACACAGATACGCAGTATTTT. This sequence encodes CASSPGTANTDTQYF.

The V call is TRBV12-3 or TRBV12-4, the J call TRBJ1-4; 9 positions agree with TRBD1. J lost 4 bases, V lost 6 bases, and 9 bases had no gene match. The CDR3 runs to 16 residues. CDR3 DNA: TGTGCCAGCAGCCCGACAGGGGGTCGCTTTAATGAAAAACTGTTTTTT. This codes for CASSPTGGRFNEKLFF.

The CDR3 DNA reads TGTGCCAGCAGCCCGTGGACAGGGGATGGGACAGATACGCAGTATTTT. This encodes CASSPWTGDGTDTQYF. The chain is built from TRBV7-9 and TRBJ2-3; 9 nucleotides line up with TRBD1. The V segment lost 5 bases and the J segment 3 bases; nucleotides outside the gene matches: 9. The CDR3 is 16 residues long. Germline values: CDR1 SEHNR, CDR2 FQNEAQ (reference sequence).

This clonotype was seen many times. The chain joins TRBV12-3 or TRBV12-4 to TRBJ2-6; no reliable D call. This CDR3 contains 13 residues. V dropped 5 bases and J dropped 5 bases, with 7 bases sitting between them. CDR3 residues: CASSPVRANVLTF. Here the CDR3 DNA reads TGTGCCAGCAGTCCCGTGAGGGCCAACGTCCTGACTTTC.

This clonotype occurred a few times. The genes are TRBV6-1 and TRBJ2-7, with a weak D call TRBD1 (6 bases). V lost 0 bases to trimming and J lost 4 bases, with 13 bases between them. This CDR3 region has 15 residues. CDR1 MNHNS and CDR2 SASEGT come from the germline V gene. CDR3 coding DNA: TGTGCCAGCAGTGAAGCCGTCAGGGGTGCATACGAGCAGTACTTC. Translation: CASSEAVRGAYEQYF.

This clonotype showed up many times. The chain links TRBV6-6 to TRBJ1-1; tentative D call: TRBD1 (6 bases). The CDR3 consists of 12 residues. Trimming left V 7 bases short and J 3 bases short, with 9 bases between. From germline, CDR1 is MNHNY and CDR2 SVGAGI (reference sequence). The CDR3 DNA sequence: TGTGCCAGCAAATCAGGGGACACTGAAGCTTTCTTT. This sequence encodes CASKSGDTEAFF.

In its sample, this clonotype was seen many times. The V call is TRBV12-3 or TRBV12-4, the J call TRBJ2-1; D might be TRBD2 (6 bases). This CDR3 contains 15 residues. Deletions cut 6 bases from V and 0 bases from J, with 12 bases between. The CDR3 loop reads CASSPFGSSYNEQFF. CDR3 in DNA: TGTGCCAGCAGCCCATTCGGGAGCTCCTACAATGAGCAGTTCTTC.

This clonotype has more than one count but fewer than ten. The gene calls are TRBV12-3 or TRBV12-4 and TRBJ1-4; 8 bases map to TRBD1. After removal of 6 bases from V and 8 bases from J, the junction contained 8 bases not matched to a gene. The CDR3 is made up of 14 amino acids. CDR3 DNA: TGTGCCAGCAGGGGAGACAGGGGAGGCGAAAAACTGTTTTTT. Protein: CASRGDRGGEKLFF.

The table lists this clonotype with many counts. V gene TRBV28 combines with J gene TRBJ2-5; 7 positions match TRBD1. Germline-derived CDR1 and CDR2 are MDHEN and SYDVKM. J lost 6 bases, V lost 6 bases, and 4 bases had no gene match. CDR3 length: 12 residues. CDR3 nucleotide sequence: TGTGCCAGCAGCTTACAGGGGAAGACCCAGTACTTC. Protein sequence: CASSLQGKTQYF.

This clonotype was observed a few times. The rearrangement links TRBV14 to TRBJ1-6; no firm D call. CDR3 length: 18 residues. The V gene's germline CDR1 is SGHDN and CDR2 FVKESK. V dropped 2 bases and J dropped 8 bases, with 22 bases sitting between them. CDR3 loop: CASSQSGIMGLNDSPLHF. The CDR3 DNA sequence: TGTGCCAGCAGCCAAAGCGGGATTATGGGTTTGAATGATTCACCCCTCCACTTT.

This clonotype was found a few times. V gene TRBV5-6 combines with J gene TRBJ2-1, with D unclear. The CDR3 length is 15 residues. Per the germline V gene, CDR1 is SGHDT and CDR2 is YYEEEE. V gave up 1 base and J gave up 4 bases, with 12 bases separating them. The CDR3 spells CASSLPDRAYNEQFF. CDR3 DNA: TGTGCCAGCAGCTTGCCAGATCGAGCATACAATGAGCAGTTCTTC.

This clonotype was recorded at least ten times. The J gene is TRBJ2-7, the V gene TRBV10-3; 13 bases agree with TRBD2. CDR1 ENHRY and CDR2 SYGVKD come from the germline V gene. This CDR3 contains 16 residues. With 2 bases clipped from V and 0 bases from J, the junction kept 1 base outside the gene matches. This chain's CDR3 is CAISEGTSGDSYEQYF. DNA for the CDR3: TGTGCCATCAGTGAGGGGACTAGCGGGGACTCCTACGAGCAGTACTTC.

In the case of this clonotype: This may stem from a read error, because a much larger clone lies one nucleotide away. The J gene is TRBJ2-1, the V gene TRBV12-3 or TRBV12-4; 8 bases are a match to TRBD1. Trimming took 6 bases from V and 4 from J; bases not matched to a gene: 5. CDR3 length equals 14 residues. CDR3 nucleotide sequence: TGTGCCAGCAGCCCCGGGACAGGTTACAATGAGCAGTTCTTC. As protein: CASSPGTGYNEQFF.

This clonotype was picked up many times. This rearrangement joins TRBV20-1 to TRBJ2-1; D is undetermined. From germline, CDR1 is DFQATT and CDR2 SNEGSKA (reference sequence). Trimming cost V 2 bases and J 5 bases, with 7 bases left between them. The CDR3 runs to 12 residues. The CDR3 DNA is TGCAGTGCTAGACCCAACAACAATGAGCAGTTCTTC. This codes for CSARPNNNEQFF.